These 30 T cell receptor beta chains were sequenced from one sample in a study of T cells in Graves' hyperthyroidism and ophthalmopathy. Using RNA transcripts as the source, TCR beta CDR3 regions were amplified. First-round RT-PCR targeting the TCR CDR3 was performed with the HTBI primer set. One entry per CDR3 protein, called by TCRdb with MiXCR from the multiplex PCR reads. Of hundreds of thousands of distinct CDR3 sequences listed, 15% to 20% are singletons. Sequenced: blood. The source of these receptors is a man aged 35 to 55 with Graves' ophthalmopathy.

The table lists this clonotype with many counts. The genes are TRBV7-2 and TRBJ2-3; no clear D gene. The germline V and J ends were trimmed by 4 bases and 2 bases, with 10 bases remaining between them. Per the germline V gene, CDR1 is SGHTA and CDR2 is FQGNSA. The CDR3 extends over 14 amino acids. The CDR3 region is CASSSPVITDTQYF. CDR3 in DNA: TGTGCCAGCAGCTCGCCAGTAATCACAGATACGCAGTATTTT.

This rearrangement joins TRBV7-9 to TRBJ2-2, with TRBD1 matching 9 bases. The J segment lost 5 bases and the V segment lost 4 bases, leaving 8 bases of the junction unmatched. The germline V gene encodes CDR1 SEHNR and CDR2 FQNEAQ (reference sequence). The CDR3 runs to 16 residues. CDR3 DNA: TGTGCCAGCAGCTCACCGGGACAGGGTTGGACCGGGGAGCTGTTTTTT. Translation: CASSSPGQGWTGELFF. Variable domain in full (rest from reference TRBV7-9 and TRBJ2-2): DTGVSQNPRHKITKRGQNVTFRCDPISEHNRLYWYRQTLGQGPEFLTYFQNEAQLEKSRLLSDRFSAERPKGSFSTLEIQRTEQGDSAMYLCASSSPGQGWTGELFFGEGSRLTVL.

This clonotype was seen many times. V usage is TRBV7-3 and J usage is TRBJ2-1, with 10 bases fitting TRBD2. The length of the CDR3 is 16 residues. Germline trimming cut 8 bases from V and 8 bases from J; bases unmatched to any gene: 15. Germline CDR1 SGHTA, CDR2 FQGTGA. CDR3 amino acids: CASGMKAGLAFHEQFF. The CDR3 DNA reads TGTGCCAGCGGAATGAAAGCGGGACTAGCGTTCCATGAGCAGTTCTTC.

Many counts were recorded for this clonotype. V gene TRBV24-1 combines with J gene TRBJ2-7; 8 bases are shared with TRBD1. Germline V CDR1 and CDR2: KGHDR, SFDVKD. There are 13 residues in the CDR3. V lost 6 bases to trimming and J lost 3 bases; unmatched junction nucleotides: 3. CDR3 loop: CATSKTGDYEQYF. For the CDR3, the DNA is TGTGCCACCAGTAAGACAGGGGACTACGAGCAGTACTTC.

This clonotype was seen a handful of times. CDR3 amino acids: CATSTQENTEAFF. The CDR3 nucleotides are TGTGCCACCAGCACCCAGGAGAACACTGAAGCTTTCTTT. The chain combines TRBV6-1 with TRBJ1-1; D is undetermined. The CDR3 contains 13 residues. V was trimmed by 10 bases and J by 1 base, leaving 13 bases between them. Looked up from germline, CDR1 is MNHNS and CDR2 is SASEGT.

In this sample, this clonotype turned up a few times. This chain links TRBV6-1 with TRBJ1-1, with D unclear. The CDR3 totals 12 residues. The germline gives CDR1 MNHNS, CDR2 SASEGT. Trimming shortened V by 6 bases and J by 8 bases, and 13 bases separated the two germline ends. CDR3 in amino acids: CASRSREQEAFF. The CDR3 bases are TGTGCCAGCAGATCCCGGGAGCAAGAAGCTTTCTTT.

Ten or more counts support this clonotype. The chain combines TRBV28 with TRBJ2-1; the D call may be TRBD1 or TRBD2 (5 bases each). Germline CDR1 and CDR2: MDHEN and SYDVKM. The CDR3 covers 13 residues. V lost 6 bases to trimming and J lost 6 bases, with 12 bases between them. The chain's CDR3 is CASSGDPRNEQFF. In DNA, the CDR3 is TGTGCCAGCAGCGGGGACCCCCGCAATGAGCAGTTCTTC. Together with reference TRBV28 and TRBJ2-1, the CDR3 gives the full variable domain: DVKVTQSSRYLVKRTGEKVFLECVQDMDHENMFWYRQDPGLGLRLIYFSYDVKMKEKGDIPEGYSVSREKKERFSLILESASTNQTSMYLCASSGDPRNEQFFGPGTRLTVL.

This clonotype showed up many times. The chain joins TRBV12-3 or TRBV12-4 to TRBJ1-1; tentatively, D is TRBD1 (6 bases). Trimming pared 4 bases from V and 1 base from J, leaving 10 bases between. CDR3 size: 14 residues. Here the CDR3 DNA reads TGTGCCAGCAGTTACGGACAGCCGAACACTGAAGCTTTCTTT. Its translation: CASSYGQPNTEAFF.

The J gene is TRBJ1-5, the V gene TRBV28; D is undetermined. The CDR3 is 15 amino acids. V lost 2 bases, J lost 2 bases, and 10 bases lay in between. Germline CDR1 and CDR2: MDHEN and SYDVKM. The CDR3 is CASSLVGFRNQPQHF. CDR3 nucleotides: TGTGCCAGCAGTTTAGTGGGGTTTCGCAATCAGCCCCAGCATTTT.

The chain couples TRBV12-3 or TRBV12-4 to TRBJ2-1; D uncertain. The CDR3 is made up of 13 amino acids. Deletions cut 6 bases from V and 13 bases from J, with 19 bases between. The CDR3 region has the DNA TGTGCCAGCAGCGTAGCTACCTGGGCGACCCAGTTCTTC. Translation gives CASSVATWATQFF.

V usage is TRBV5-6 and J usage is TRBJ2-7; D is unclear. The CDR3 has 16 residues. Germline CDR1 reads SGHDT; CDR2 reads YYEEEE. V was shortened by 0 bases and J by 0 bases, with 13 bases between the two germline ends. The CDR3 loop reads CASSLGNRISSYEQYF. The CDR3 nucleotides are TGTGCCAGCAGCTTGGGTAACAGAATTTCCTCCTACGAGCAGTACTTC.

The rearrangement joins TRBV6-5 to TRBJ2-3, with TRBD2 matching 7 bases. The ends lost 8 bases at V and 5 bases at J; junction bases unmatched: 7. Per germline, CDR1 MNHEY and CDR2 SVGAGI. There are 13 residues in the CDR3. CDR3 in DNA: TGTGCCAGCCGTTCGACTAGCCGAGATACGCAGTATTTT. Residues: CASRSTSRDTQYF.

The chain joins TRBV15 to TRBJ1-2; a possible D gene is TRBD1 (5 bases). Germline V gene data show CDR1 as LNHNV and CDR2 as YYDKDF (reference sequence). The CDR3 has 14 residues. Trimming pared 4 bases from V and 4 bases from J, leaving 13 bases between. The CDR3 protein is CATSIRRVGYGYTF. CDR3 bases: TGTGCCACCAGCATCCGCAGGGTGGGCTATGGCTACACCTTC.

This clonotype was detected many times. The chain uses TRBV11-2 and TRBJ1-6; TRBD1 might be the D (6 bases). There are 16 residues in the CDR3. V gave up 1 base and J gave up 10 bases, with 17 bases separating them. The germline gives CDR1 SGHAT, CDR2 FQNNGV. The CDR3 protein is CASSLVGGAVGSPLHF. DNA for the CDR3: TGTGCCAGCAGCTTAGTCGGGGGGGCGGTTGGATCACCCCTCCACTTT.

With regard to this clonotype: This could be a read error, since a much larger clone is one nucleotide away. The chain is built from TRBV6-2 or TRBV6-3 and TRBJ2-1; 13 nucleotides agree with TRBD2. Germline CDR1 is MNHEY and CDR2 is SVGEGT. The CDR3 sequence is 20 residues long. The CDR3 spells CASIDPTGTSGNFAYNKQFF. CDR3 in DNA: TGTGCCAGCATTGACCCGACCGGGACTAGCGGGAACTTTGCCTACAATAAGCAGTTCTTC.

The chain recombines TRBV14 with TRBJ1-1; a weak D match, TRBD1 (5 bases). CDR3 length equals 14 residues. V was pared by 4 bases and J by 7 bases, with 16 bases between. Germline V CDR1 and CDR2: SGHDN, FVKESK. Here the CDR3 DNA reads TGTGCCAGCAGCCGAAGGACATTAAGGAGTGAAGCTTTCTTT. This gives the protein CASSRRTLRSEAFF. Using reference TRBV14 and TRBJ1-1 for the parts outside the CDR3, the full variable domain is EAGVTQFPSHSVIEKGQTVTLRCDPISGHDNLYWYRRVMGKEIKFLLHFVKESKQDESGMPNNRFLAERTGGTYSTLKVQPAELEDSGVYFCASSRRTLRSEAFFGQGTRLTVV.

The chain combines TRBV6-5 with TRBJ2-7; TRBD1 aligns across 12 bases. Trimming removed 3 bases from V and 4 bases from J; junction bases left unmatched: 10. The CDR3 runs to 17 residues. Germline V gene data show CDR1 as MNHEY and CDR2 as SVGAGI. The CDR3: CASSYGRGTGGMYEQYF. In nucleotides, the CDR3 is TGTGCCAGCAGTTATGGGAGGGGGACAGGGGGCATGTACGAGCAGTACTTC.

In this sample, this clonotype turned up once. The J gene is TRBJ1-5, the V gene TRBV10-3; D not certain. CDR1 and CDR2 from the germline V gene are ENHRY and SYGVKD. CDR3 length: 13 amino acids. V was clipped by 4 bases and J by 2 bases, with 6 bases between them. In DNA form, the CDR3 reads TGTGCCATCAGTGGTGGGGGCAATCAGCCCCAGCATTTT. Translated, it gives CAISGGGNQPQHF.

The chain has TRBV5-5 and TRBJ1-2, with 7 bases matching TRBD1. Germline trimming cut 1 base from V and 4 bases from J; bases unmatched to any gene: 10. CDR1 is SGHKS and CDR2 is YYEKEE in the germline V gene (reference sequence). This CDR3 contains 16 residues. The chain's CDR3 is CASSLTGDAERYGYTF. In DNA form, the CDR3 reads TGTGCCAGCAGCTTGACAGGGGACGCCGAGCGCTATGGCTACACCTTC.

This clonotype was seen at least ten times. The V call is TRBV6-2 or TRBV6-3, the J call TRBJ2-3; D is unclear. The CDR3 runs to 18 residues. Between the trimmed V and J ends, which lost 6 bases and 0 bases, there was a span of 22 bases. Germline V lookup: CDR1 MNHEY, CDR2 SVGEGT. CDR3 nucleotide sequence: TGTGCCAGCAGCCCTCGGCGCTCCCCCCGGATTAGCACAGATACGCAGTATTTT. Residues: CASSPRRSPRISTDTQYF.

This clonotype was recorded many times. The chain combines TRBV6-1 with TRBJ2-1, with D maybe TRBD1 (6 bases). The ends were cut back, 8 bases at V and 5 bases at J, with 13 bases in the middle. The CDR3 runs to 13 residues. Germline CDR1 and CDR2: MNHNS and SASEGT. CDR3 bases: TGTGCCAGCGAGGGGGTAACGCACAATGAGCAGTTCTTC. This encodes CASEGVTHNEQFF.

The V call is TRBV28, the J call TRBJ1-5, with D possibly matching TRBD1 (5 bases). Per the germline V gene, CDR1 is MDHEN and CDR2 is SYDVKM. Trimming left V 5 bases short and J 0 bases short, with 11 bases between. This CDR3 is built from 15 residues. CDR3 protein: CASSLGGFSNQPQHF. The CDR3 coding sequence is TGTGCCAGCAGTCTGGGGGGATTTAGCAATCAGCCCCAGCATTTT.

This clonotype has just a few counts. This sequence joins TRBV6-5 and TRBJ1-5; TRBD1 might be the D (5 bases). The germline V gene has CDR1 MNHEY and CDR2 SVGAGI. Trimming stripped 2 bases from V and 1 base from J, with 9 bases between. The CDR3 contains 15 residues. The DNA of the CDR3 is TGTGCCAGCAGTTACGGGGGGAAAAGCAATCAGCCCCAGCATTTT. Its protein is CASSYGGKSNQPQHF.

This clonotype has just a few counts. The chain uses TRBV5-8 and TRBJ2-5; 7 bases are a match to TRBD2. The CDR3 runs 15 residues. In germline, CDR1 is SGHTS, CDR2 YDEGEE. J lost 0 bases, V lost 4 bases, and 6 bases had no gene match. The CDR3 nucleotides read TGTGCCAGCAGCGGACTAGGGCAGTACCAAGAGACCCAGTACTTC. Translating it yields CASSGLGQYQETQYF.

The chain joins TRBV12-3 or TRBV12-4 to TRBJ2-2; 9 bases are a match to TRBD2. J gave up 5 bases and V 2 bases, and 3 bases lay outside the gene matches. This CDR3 contains 15 residues. CDR3 sequence: CASSLWAGGTGELFF. The CDR3 DNA follows: TGTGCCAGCAGTTTATGGGCGGGAGGGACCGGGGAGCTGTTTTTT.

The J gene is TRBJ2-1, the V gene TRBV7-2, with D uncertain. The CDR3 totals 13 residues. Trimming cost V 5 bases and J 8 bases, with 13 bases left between them. Germline CDR1 is SGHTA and CDR2 is FQGNSA. Here the CDR3 DNA reads TGTGCCAGCAGCCCCTACGTTTTATATGAGCAGTTCTTC. The encoded protein is CASSPYVLYEQFF.

The sample holds many counts of this clonotype. This chain joins TRBV12-3 or TRBV12-4 and TRBJ2-7; TRBD1 aligns across 10 bases. There are 14 residues in the CDR3. V was clipped by 6 bases and J by 6 bases; unmatched bases: 8. This CDR3 reads CASSRQGAKSEQYF. The CDR3 DNA sequence: TGTGCCAGCAGCAGACAGGGGGCGAAATCCGAGCAGTACTTC.

This clonotype was seen repeatedly, ten times or more. The chain recombines TRBV14 with TRBJ2-7, with 7 bases fitting TRBD1. The ends lost 4 bases at V and 2 bases at J; junction bases unmatched: 20. This CDR3 spans 19 amino acids. Germline CDR1 and CDR2: SGHDN and FVKESK. The CDR3 region is CASSLKTPSPQGFTYEQYF. CDR3 bases: TGTGCCAGCAGCCTCAAGACACCCAGCCCACAGGGGTTTACCTACGAGCAGTACTTC.

This clonotype has just a few counts. The chain uses TRBV19 and TRBJ2-7; 10 positions agree with TRBD2. The CDR3 is 19 residues long. V lost 5 bases to trimming and J lost 1 base; unmatched junction nucleotides: 17. CDR1 is LNHDA, CDR2 SQIVND, per germline (reference sequence). This CDR3 is CASSVSGRTLEGGSYEQYF. The CDR3 nucleotides read TGTGCCAGTAGTGTTAGCGGGAGGACCCTTGAGGGGGGATCCTACGAGCAGTACTTC.

The genes are TRBV20-1 and TRBJ1-5; D is ambiguous. The CDR3 loop spans 16 amino acids. Germline CDR1 and CDR2: DFQATT and SNEGSKA (reference sequence). Trimming cost V 3 bases and J 0 bases, with 15 bases left between them. The chain's CDR3 is CSARDPQDFSNQPQHF. The CDR3 nucleotides read TGCAGTGCTAGGGACCCGCAGGACTTTAGCAATCAGCCCCAGCATTTT.